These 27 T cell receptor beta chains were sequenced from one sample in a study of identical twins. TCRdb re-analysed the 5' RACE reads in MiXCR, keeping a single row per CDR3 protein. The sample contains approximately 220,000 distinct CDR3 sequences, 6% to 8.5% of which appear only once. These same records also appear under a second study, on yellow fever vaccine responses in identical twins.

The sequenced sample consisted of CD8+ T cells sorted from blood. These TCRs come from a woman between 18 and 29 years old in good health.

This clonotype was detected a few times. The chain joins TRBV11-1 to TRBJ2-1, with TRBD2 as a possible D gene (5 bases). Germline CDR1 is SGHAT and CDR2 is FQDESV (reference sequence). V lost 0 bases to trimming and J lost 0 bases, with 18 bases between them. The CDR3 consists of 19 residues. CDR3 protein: CASSLAEGWVFSSYNEQFF. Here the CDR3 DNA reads TGTGCCAGCAGCTTAGCTGAGGGTTGGGTGTTTAGCTCCTACAATGAGCAGTTCTTC.

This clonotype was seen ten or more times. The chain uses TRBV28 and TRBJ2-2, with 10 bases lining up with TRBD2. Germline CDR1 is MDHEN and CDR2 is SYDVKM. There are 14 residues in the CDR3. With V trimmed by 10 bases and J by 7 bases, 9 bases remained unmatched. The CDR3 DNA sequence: TGTGCCACAACAACTAGCGGGAATGTCGGGGAGCTGTTTTTT. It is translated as CATTTSGNVGELFF.

The CDR3 DNA is TGTGCCAGCAGCTTTCCGACTAGTGGCAATGAGCAGTTCTTC. This gives the protein CASSFPTSGNEQFF. The chain carries TRBV13 and TRBJ2-1; TRBD2 is a possible D gene (6 bases). Trimming stripped 3 bases from V and 6 bases from J, with 12 bases between. The CDR3 has 14 residues. Per germline, CDR1 PRHDT and CDR2 FYEKMQ (reference sequence).

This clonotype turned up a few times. As DNA, the CDR3 is TGTGCCAGCAGTACCCGTATATTTAGGGATCCAGGGGCCAACGTCCTGACTTTC. Its translation: CASSTRIFRDPGANVLTF. This chain joins TRBV28 and TRBJ2-6, with D uncertain. Germline V gene sequence: CDR1 MDHEN, CDR2 SYDVKM. V lost 5 bases and J lost 4, with 21 bases in between. The CDR3 loop spans 18 amino acids.

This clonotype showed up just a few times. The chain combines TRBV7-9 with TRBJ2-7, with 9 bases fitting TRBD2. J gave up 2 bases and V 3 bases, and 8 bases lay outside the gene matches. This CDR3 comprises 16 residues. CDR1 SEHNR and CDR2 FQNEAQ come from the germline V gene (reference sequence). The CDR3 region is CASSFSAGGRAYEQYF. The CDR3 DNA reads TGTGCCAGCAGCTTCTCGGCGGGCGGGAGGGCCTACGAGCAGTACTTC.

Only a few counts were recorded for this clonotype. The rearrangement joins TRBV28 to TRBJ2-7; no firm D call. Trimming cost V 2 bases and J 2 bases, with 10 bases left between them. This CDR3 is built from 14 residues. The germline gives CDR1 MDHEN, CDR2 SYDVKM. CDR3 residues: CASSLRPEPYEQYV. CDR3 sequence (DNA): TGTGCCAGCAGTTTACGTCCAGAACCCTACGAGCAGTACGTC.

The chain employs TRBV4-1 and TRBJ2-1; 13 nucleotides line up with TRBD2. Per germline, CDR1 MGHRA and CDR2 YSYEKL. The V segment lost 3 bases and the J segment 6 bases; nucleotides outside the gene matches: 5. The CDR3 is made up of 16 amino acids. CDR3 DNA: TGCGCCAGCAGCCAGAGGGGACTAGCGGGAATCAATGAGCAGTTCTTC. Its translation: CASSQRGLAGINEQFF.

CDR3 nucleotide sequence: TGTGCCAGCAGCTTAGCCGCACTCACAGATACGCAGTATTTT. Its protein product is CASSLAALTDTQYF. This sequence joins TRBV7-9 and TRBJ2-3; D is unresolved. From germline, CDR1 is SEHNR and CDR2 FQNEAQ (reference sequence). The CDR3 extends over 14 amino acids. The V end lost 0 bases, the J end lost 2 bases, and 6 bases lay between the germline ends.

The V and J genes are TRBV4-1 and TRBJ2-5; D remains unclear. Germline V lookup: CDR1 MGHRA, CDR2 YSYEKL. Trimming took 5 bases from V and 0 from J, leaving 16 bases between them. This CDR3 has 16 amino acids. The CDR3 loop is CASSTHGRTYQETQYF. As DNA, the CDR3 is TGCGCCAGCAGCACTCACGGCAGGACGTACCAAGAGACCCAGTACTTC.

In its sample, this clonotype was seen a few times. The chain's CDR3 is CASSSRVVNTEAFF. The CDR3 bases are TGTGCCAGCAGCTCCAGGGTGGTGAACACTGAAGCTTTCTTT. The chain is built from TRBV7-9 and TRBJ1-1; tentative D call: TRBD1 (5 bases). The CDR3 consists of 14 residues. Germline assignment: CDR1 SEHNR and CDR2 FQNEAQ (reference sequence). Trimming removed 4 bases from V and 0 bases from J, with 9 bases in between.

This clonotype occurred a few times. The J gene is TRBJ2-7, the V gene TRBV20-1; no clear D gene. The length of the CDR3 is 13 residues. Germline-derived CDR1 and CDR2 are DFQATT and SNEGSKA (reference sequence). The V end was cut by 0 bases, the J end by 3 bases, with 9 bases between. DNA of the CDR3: TGCAGTGCTAGAGATTTGGAGAACTACGAGCAGTACTTC. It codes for CSARDLENYEQYF.

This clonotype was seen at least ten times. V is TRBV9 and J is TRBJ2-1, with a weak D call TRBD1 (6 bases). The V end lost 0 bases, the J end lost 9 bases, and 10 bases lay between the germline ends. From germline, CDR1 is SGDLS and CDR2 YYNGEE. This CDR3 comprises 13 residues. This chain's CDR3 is CASSVEGVGEQFF. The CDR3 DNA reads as TGTGCCAGCAGCGTAGAGGGGGTCGGTGAGCAGTTCTTC. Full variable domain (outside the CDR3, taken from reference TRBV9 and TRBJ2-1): DSGVTQTPKHLITATGQRVTLRCSPRSGDLSVYWYQQSLDQGLQFLIQYYNGEERAKGNILERFSAQQFPDLHSELNLSSLELGDSALYFCASSVEGVGEQFFGPGTRLTVL.

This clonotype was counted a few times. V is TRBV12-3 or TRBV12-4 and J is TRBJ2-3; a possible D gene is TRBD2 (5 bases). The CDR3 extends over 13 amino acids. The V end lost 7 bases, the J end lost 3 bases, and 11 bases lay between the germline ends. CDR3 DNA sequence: TGTGCCAGCACCCCCGGGAATACAGATACGCAGTATTTT. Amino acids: CASTPGNTDTQYF.

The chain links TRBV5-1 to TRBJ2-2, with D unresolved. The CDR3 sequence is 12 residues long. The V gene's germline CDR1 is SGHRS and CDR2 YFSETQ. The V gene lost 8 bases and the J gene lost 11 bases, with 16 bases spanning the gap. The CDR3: CASYRPSGELFF. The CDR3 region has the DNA TGCGCCAGTTACCGACCCAGTGGTGAGCTGTTTTTT.

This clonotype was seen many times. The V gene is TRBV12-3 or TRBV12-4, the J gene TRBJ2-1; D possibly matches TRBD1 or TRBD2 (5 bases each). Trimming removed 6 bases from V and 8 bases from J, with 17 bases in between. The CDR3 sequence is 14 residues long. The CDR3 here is CASSPSGGRDEQFF. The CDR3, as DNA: TGTGCCAGCAGCCCCTCTGGGGGTCGAGATGAGCAGTTCTTC.

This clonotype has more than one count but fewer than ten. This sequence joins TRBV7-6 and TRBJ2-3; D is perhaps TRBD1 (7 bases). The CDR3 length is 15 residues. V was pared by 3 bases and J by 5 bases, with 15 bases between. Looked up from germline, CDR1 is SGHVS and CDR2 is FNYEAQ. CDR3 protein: CASSLGGRGQDTQYF. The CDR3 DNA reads TGTGCCAGCAGCTTGGGGGGTAGGGGGCAAGATACGCAGTATTTT.

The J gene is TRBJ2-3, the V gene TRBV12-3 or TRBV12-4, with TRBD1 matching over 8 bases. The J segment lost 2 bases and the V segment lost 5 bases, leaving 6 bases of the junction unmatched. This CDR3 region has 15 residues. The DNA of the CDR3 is TGTGCCAGCAGTCGACAGGGGCCCAACACAGATACGCAGTATTTT. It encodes CASSRQGPNTDTQYF.

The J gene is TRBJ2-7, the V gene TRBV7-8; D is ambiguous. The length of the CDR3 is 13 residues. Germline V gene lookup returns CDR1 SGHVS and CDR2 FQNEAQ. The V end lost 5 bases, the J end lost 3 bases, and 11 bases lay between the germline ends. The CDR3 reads CASSPTGGYEQYF. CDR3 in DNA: TGTGCCAGCAGCCCCACCGGCGGCTACGAGCAGTACTTC.

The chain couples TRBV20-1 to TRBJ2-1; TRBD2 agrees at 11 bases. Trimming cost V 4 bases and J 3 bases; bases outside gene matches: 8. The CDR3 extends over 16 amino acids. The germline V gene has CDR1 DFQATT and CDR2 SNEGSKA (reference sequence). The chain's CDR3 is CSANDGTSGHYNEQFF. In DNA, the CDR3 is TGCAGTGCTAACGACGGGACTAGCGGCCACTACAATGAGCAGTTCTTC.

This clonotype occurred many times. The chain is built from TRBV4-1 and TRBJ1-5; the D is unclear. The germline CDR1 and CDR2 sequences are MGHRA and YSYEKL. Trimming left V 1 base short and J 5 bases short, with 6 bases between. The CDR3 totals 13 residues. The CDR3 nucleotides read TGCGCCAGCAGCCAAGCCCTAGATCAGCCCCAGCATTTT. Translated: CASSQALDQPQHF.

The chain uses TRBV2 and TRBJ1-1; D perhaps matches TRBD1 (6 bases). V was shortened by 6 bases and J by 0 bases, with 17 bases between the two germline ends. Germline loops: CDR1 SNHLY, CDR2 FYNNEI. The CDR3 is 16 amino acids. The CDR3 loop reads CASRVTGQSMNTEAFF. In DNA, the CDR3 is TGTGCCAGCAGAGTAACCGGACAGTCGATGAACACTGAAGCTTTCTTT.

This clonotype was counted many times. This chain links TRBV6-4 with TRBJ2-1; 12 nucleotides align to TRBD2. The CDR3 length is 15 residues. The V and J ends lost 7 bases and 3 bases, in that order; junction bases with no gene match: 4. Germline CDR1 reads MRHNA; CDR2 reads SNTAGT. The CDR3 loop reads CASTETSGSYNEQFF. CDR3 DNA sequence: TGTGCCAGCACCGAGACTAGCGGGAGCTACAATGAGCAGTTCTTC.

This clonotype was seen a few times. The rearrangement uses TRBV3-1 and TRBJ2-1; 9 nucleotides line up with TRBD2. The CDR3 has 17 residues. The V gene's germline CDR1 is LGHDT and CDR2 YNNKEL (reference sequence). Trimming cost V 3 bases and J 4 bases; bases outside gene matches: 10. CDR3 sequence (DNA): TGTGCCAGCAGCCAGGGGTGGGCTAGCGGGAATTACAATGAGCAGTTCTTC. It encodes CASSQGWASGNYNEQFF.

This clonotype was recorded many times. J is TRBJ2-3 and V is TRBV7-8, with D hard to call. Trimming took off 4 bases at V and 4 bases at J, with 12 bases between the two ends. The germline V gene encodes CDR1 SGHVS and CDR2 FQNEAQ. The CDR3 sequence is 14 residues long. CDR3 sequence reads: CASSSLGAADTQYF. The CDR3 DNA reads TGTGCCAGCAGCTCCTTAGGTGCGGCAGATACGCAGTATTTT.

The CDR3 region is CSAREPHYLYNSPLHF. DNA of the CDR3: TGCAGTGCTAGAGAGCCTCACTACCTCTATAATTCACCCCTCCACTTT. The chain combines TRBV20-1 with TRBJ1-6; D gene uncertain. The V and J ends lost 0 bases and 3 bases respectively, with 12 bases between them. Germline CDR1 reads DFQATT; CDR2 reads SNEGSKA (reference sequence). The CDR3 length is 16 residues.

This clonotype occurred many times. The CDR3 DNA reads TGTGCCAGCAGCTTAGCCCGGACGGAAATGAACACTGAAGCTTTCTTT. It yields the protein CASSLARTEMNTEAFF. The chain joins TRBV7-9 to TRBJ1-1; D gene uncertain. The V gene lost 0 bases and the J gene lost 0 bases, with 11 bases spanning the gap. This CDR3 region has 16 residues. CDR1 is SEHNR, CDR2 FQNEAQ, per germline (reference sequence).

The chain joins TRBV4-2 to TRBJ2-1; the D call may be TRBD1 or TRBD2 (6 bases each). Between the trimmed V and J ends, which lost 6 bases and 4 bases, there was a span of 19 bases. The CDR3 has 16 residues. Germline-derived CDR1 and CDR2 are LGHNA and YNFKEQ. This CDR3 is CASRDSSVAAYNEQFF. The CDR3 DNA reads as TGTGCCAGCAGGGACAGCTCGGTAGCGGCGTACAATGAGCAGTTCTTC.